Listed below are T cell receptor beta chains from one sample, sequenced in a study of control samples from healthy donors and cancer patients. TCRdb keeps only in-frame clones here, not all; method: immunoSEQ multiplex PCR. Of 95,000 to 130,000 clones listed, nearly 95% are singletons. The sample comprised blood. The receptors derive from a man aged 25-40 years in good health. CDR3s leave out the opening cysteine and the closing phenylalanine or tryptophan. Each record gives: V gene, clone size, CDR3 protein. The size of a clone is reported for some rows only, either as once, few or many, or as a class for expanded clones.

TRBV7-9 | - | ASSSEKEKNIQY
TRBV10-3 | - | AISDGQGSGNTIY
TRBV6-5 | - | ASFGRDRGYEQY
TRBV9 | - | ASSVDMGLGQPQH
TRBV10-2 | - | ASSDQDRGGKLF
TRBV3-1/TRBV3-2 | - | ASSPLSSGGGSMI
TRBV9 | - | ASSVQGGGETQY
TRBV30 | - | AWSVGPPGADTQY
TRBV28 | - | ASSGEVGTLNTEAF
TRBV9 | - | ASSEIQGVGGYT
TRBV15 | - | ATSSGSGNTIY
TRBV11-2 | - | ASSSTGGPEAF
TRBV6-1 | once | ASSVKPSGYYQETQY
TRBV6-1 | - | ASSEKLGQAGELF
TRBV12-5 | - | ASGIDRGNTEAF
TRBV30 | - | AWTSGGRGLETQY
TRBV15 | - | ATRKNPNTGELF
TRBV10-3 | - | AITQRGGLSGANVLT
TRBV7-9 | - | ASSPQTAYNSPLH
TRBV6-1 | - | ASSESGRGGETQY
TRBV6-2/TRBV6-3 | - | ASSVPRGGYT
TRBV18 | - | ASSPSPGNEQF
TRBV2 | - | ASRGSEAF
TRBV15 | - | ATSRVQAGGREQF
TRBV7-9 | once | ASSPGGGNEKLF
TRBV2 | - | ASKGEGQPQH
TRBV6-1 | - | ASSEAFEGLEAF
TRBV18 | few | ASSPVGPGTGMKNTEAF
TRBV27 | - | ASSHGTSGWRSEQF
TRBV6-5 | - | ASSSPGGGPDTQY
TRBV9 | - | ASSLSGDYGYT
TRBV9 | once | ASTNAPQGSYGYT
TRBV6-1 | - | ASSEGQGASPLH
TRBV5-1 | - | ASSLTGGSDTQY
TRBV6-1 | - | ASSEALGQGDQPQH
TRBV24-1 | - | ATSDTSDRGGEKLF
TRBV6-5 | - | ASSLGLAGGETQY
TRBV5-1 | - | ASSFRPPARAASSGNTIY
TRBV6-2/TRBV6-3 | - | ASRPPGLAGVTVYNEQF
TRBV5-6 | - | ASSRRTVQMETQY
TRBV11-2 | once | ASSSSGRDRVIGANVLT
TRBV9 | - | ASSAPGGRINEQF
TRBV29-1 | - | SVELRQGPNYGYT
TRBV9 | - | ASSVGGDSSYNEQF
TRBV18 | - | ASSPEAGAHYGYT
TRBV9 | - | ASSTTGHPKETQY
TRBV9 | - | ASSERPASTDTQY
TRBV5-1 | - | ASSRAGAHTDTQY
TRBV7-6 | - | ASSPDRGYEQY
TRBV9 | - | ASGDRVSDEQY
TRBV20-1 | - | SASSDRGNEQF